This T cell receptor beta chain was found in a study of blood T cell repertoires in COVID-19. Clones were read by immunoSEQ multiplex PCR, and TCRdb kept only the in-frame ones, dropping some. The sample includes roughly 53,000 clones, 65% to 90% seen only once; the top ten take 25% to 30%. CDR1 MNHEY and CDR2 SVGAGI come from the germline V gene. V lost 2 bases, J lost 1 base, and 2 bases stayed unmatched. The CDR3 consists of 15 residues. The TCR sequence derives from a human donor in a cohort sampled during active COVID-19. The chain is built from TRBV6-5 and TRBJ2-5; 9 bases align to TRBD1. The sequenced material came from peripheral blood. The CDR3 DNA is TGTGCCAGCAGTTACACGGGACAGGGCCAAGAGACCCAGTACTTC. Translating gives CASSYTGQGQETQYF.